This T cell receptor (beta chain) comes out of a study of blood T cell repertoires in COVID-19. The overall study: Material from acute and convalescent COVID-19 was sourced from the United States, Italy and Spain. The analysed material was cDNA or gDNA that came from T cells, B-cell-depleted T cells, or PBMCs.

Original data processing: Estimates of nucleated cell counts were drawn from the amplification of reference gene primers. Sequencing used immunoSEQ multiplex PCR; TCRdb keeps in-frame clones, though not all of them. V and J calls and clone size are those listed in that table; D and trimming were worked out from the DNA. The sample shows about 140,000 clones, roughly 85% of them seen only once. The CDR3 covers 14 residues. V lost 4 bases and J lost 8, with 12 bases in between. Germline V gene data show CDR1 as MNHNY and CDR2 as SVGAGI (reference sequence). The specimen sequenced was peripheral blood. The source is a man aged 45-60 years with acute or convalescent COVID-19. The rearrangement joins TRBV6-6 to TRBJ1-6; D possibly corresponds to TRBD1 (6 bases). The CDR3 protein is CASSFSTGDSPLHF. In DNA, the CDR3 is TGTGCCAGCAGTTTTTCGACAGGAGATTCACCCCTCCACTTT.